The entry below describes one T cell receptor beta chain. Antigen specificity is unknown. TCRdb's table, derived via immunoSEQ multiplex PCR, lists solely in-frame clones and lacks some. The repertoire consists of around 400,000 clones, with 80% to 95% occurring once and the leading ten covering 9% to 15%. The data are from a study of Ad26.COV2.S vaccination and SARS-CoV-2 variants. Trimming cost V 0 bases and J 4 bases; bases outside gene matches: 1. The CDR3 consists of 14 residues. In germline, CDR1 is LNHNV, CDR2 YYDKDF (reference sequence). Study results and caveats: After vaccination, reports described spike-specific CD8+ and CD4+ T cell responses as showing substantial breadth. Measures of TCR breadth and depth may have fallen short of total T cell responses. Spike-specific TCR breadth was greater in vaccine than placebo recipients.

Treatment in this sample: about 20 received Ad26.COV2.S at low or high dose, single or two shots; a few received placebo; per-sample allocation not given. After the first vaccine or placebo injection, samples were drawn on day 63. Immunization relied on an Ad26 vector, which expressed Wuhan-strain SARS-CoV-2 spike. The chain recombines TRBV15 with TRBJ2-3, with 7 positions matching TRBD1. The sequencing used peripheral blood, collected in a trial of Ad26.COV2.S vaccine versus placebo. The source is a person between 18 and 65 years old who received the Ad26.COV2.S COVID-19 vaccine or a placebo. CDR3 sequence reads: CATSRDTGADTQYF. The DNA of the CDR3 is TGTGCCACCAGCAGAGATACAGGGGCAGATACGCAGTATTTT.